This passage covers 3 T cell receptor beta chains from one sample sequenced in a study of cytomegalovirus exposure and HLA in healthy donors. Use of 60 Vbeta and 13 Jbeta primers characterized the PCR. Method: immunoSEQ multiplex PCR; TCRdb's copy keeps in-frame clones and lacks some. Here the sample spans roughly 180,000 clones, roughly 83% being singletons. The sample comprised PBMCs. The origin of the receptors is a man under 40 in good health and CMV-seronegative.

V and J are TRBV5-1 and TRBJ2-7; TRBD2 agrees at 7 bases. Germline values: CDR1 SGHRS, CDR2 YFSETQ. J gave up 0 bases and V 2 bases, and 2 bases lay outside the gene matches. This CDR3 is 14 amino acids long. The CDR3 spells CASSFGGSSYEQYF. CDR3 in DNA: TGCGCCAGCAGCTTCGGGGGGAGCTCCTACGAGCAGTACTTC.

This rearrangement joins TRBV5-1 to TRBJ1-6, with 7 nucleotides matching TRBD1. V gave up 4 bases and J gave up 9 bases; unmatched junction bases: 7. Germline V gene lookup returns CDR1 SGHRS and CDR2 YFSETQ. The CDR3 runs to 14 residues. The CDR3 spells CASSLGQGGSPLHF. As DNA, the CDR3 is TGCGCCAGCAGCCTAGGCCAGGGGGGTTCACCCCTCCACTTT.

V usage is TRBV6-4 and J usage is TRBJ2-4; 8 bases are a match to TRBD1. CDR1 is MRHNA, CDR2 SNTAGT, per germline. This CDR3 is built from 14 residues. V shed 5 bases and J 8 bases; nucleotides not matched to a gene: 8. CDR3 sequence reads: CASSPTGVGDIQYF. The CDR3 DNA reads as TGTGCCAGCAGTCCGACAGGGGTTGGGGACATTCAGTACTTC.